This T cell receptor (beta chain) emerged from a study of CD8 T cells in ankylosing spondylitis. Study-wide results and caveats: In reactive arthritis synovial fluid and blood, some motif variants had been reported before. What seemed typical of ankylosing spondylitis blood was a TCR beta motif built from eight highly homologous variants. The clones that were linked to disease were reported to be significantly enriched in matched synovial fluid samples from ankylosing spondylitis patients.

This clonotype was counted at least ten times. Its antigen is still unknown. Scientists made TCR beta libraries using quantitative 5'-RACE with molecular barcodes. TCRdb fed the 5' RACE reads into MiXCR, producing one record per CDR3 protein. The table lists around 770,000 distinct CDR3 sequences, roughly 20% of them singletons. Material: blood, either unsorted or a sorted T cell fraction (not recorded which). This TCR was recovered from a male donor with ankylosing spondylitis.

The CDR3 DNA is TGTGCCAGCAGCCTAAACAATGAGCAGTTCTTC. Translating it yields CASSLNNEQFF. The chain has TRBV14 and TRBJ2-1, with no clear D. This CDR3 region has 11 residues. The V and J ends lost 4 bases and 5 bases respectively, with 3 bases between them. The V gene's germline CDR1 is SGHDN and CDR2 FVKESK. Combining the CDR3 with reference TRBV14 and TRBJ2-1 gives the whole variable domain EAGVTQFPSHSVIEKGQTVTLRCDPISGHDNLYWYRRVMGKEIKFLLHFVKESKQDESGMPNNRFLAERTGGTYSTLKVQPAELEDSGVYFCASSLNNEQFFGPGTRLTVL.